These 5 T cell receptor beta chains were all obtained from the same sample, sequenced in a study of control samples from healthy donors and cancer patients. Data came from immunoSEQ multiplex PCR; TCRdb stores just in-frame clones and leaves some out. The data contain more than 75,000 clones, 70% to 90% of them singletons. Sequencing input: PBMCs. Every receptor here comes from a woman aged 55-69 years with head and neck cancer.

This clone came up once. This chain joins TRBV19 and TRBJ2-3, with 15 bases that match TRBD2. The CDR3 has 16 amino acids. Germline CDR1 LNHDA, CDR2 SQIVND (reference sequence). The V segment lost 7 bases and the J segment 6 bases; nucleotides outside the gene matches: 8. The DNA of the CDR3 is TGTGCCAGTACCGGGACTAGCGGGAGGATTTCGGATACGCAGTATTTT. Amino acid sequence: CASTGTSGRISDTQYF.

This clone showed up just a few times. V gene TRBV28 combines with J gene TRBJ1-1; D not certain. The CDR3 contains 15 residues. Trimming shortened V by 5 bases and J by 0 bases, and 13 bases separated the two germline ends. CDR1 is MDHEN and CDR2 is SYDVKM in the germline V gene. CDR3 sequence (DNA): TGTGCCAGCAGTCCAACGGGAGGGCTGAACACTGAAGCTTTCTTT. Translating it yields CASSPTGGLNTEAFF.

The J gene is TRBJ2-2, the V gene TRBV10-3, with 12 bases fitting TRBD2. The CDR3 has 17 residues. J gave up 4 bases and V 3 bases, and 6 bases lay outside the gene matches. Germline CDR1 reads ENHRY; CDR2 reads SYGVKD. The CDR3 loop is CAISDPTSGRSTGELFF. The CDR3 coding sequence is TGTGCCATCAGTGACCCGACTAGCGGGAGATCCACCGGGGAGCTGTTTTTT.

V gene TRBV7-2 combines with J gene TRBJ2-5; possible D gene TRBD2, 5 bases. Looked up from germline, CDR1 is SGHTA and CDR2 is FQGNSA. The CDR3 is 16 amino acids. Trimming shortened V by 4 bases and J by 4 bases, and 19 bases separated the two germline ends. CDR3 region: CASSSSSGSFAETQYF. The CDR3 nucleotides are TGTGCCAGCAGCTCGTCCTCGGGGTCTTTTGCAGAGACCCAGTACTTC.

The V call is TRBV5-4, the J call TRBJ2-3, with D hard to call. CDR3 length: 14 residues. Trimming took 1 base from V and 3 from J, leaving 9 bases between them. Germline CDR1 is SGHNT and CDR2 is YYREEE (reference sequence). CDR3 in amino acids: CASSLMTLTDTQYF. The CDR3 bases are TGTGCCAGCAGCTTGATGACACTGACAGATACGCAGTATTTT.